The 11 T cell receptor beta chains below were found in one sample sequenced in a study of blood T cell repertoires in COVID-19. This table comes from immunoSEQ multiplex PCR, and its TCRdb copy is limited to in-frame clones, with some not included. Among some 260,000 clones, 82% were seen once, and the ten largest hold approximately 5%. The sequencing input was peripheral blood. All receptors come from a woman aged 80 or over with active or convalescent COVID-19.

The chain links TRBV11-3 to TRBJ2-7; possibly TRBD2 for D (6 bases). CDR1 is SGHNT, CDR2 YENEEA, per germline. The CDR3 sequence is 15 residues long. The V gene lost 3 bases and the J gene lost 5 bases, with 17 bases spanning the gap. This chain's CDR3 is CASSLEGRGLDEQYF. The CDR3, as DNA: TGTGCCAGCAGCTTGGAGGGGAGAGGCTTGGACGAGCAGTACTTC.

The V gene is TRBV14, the J gene TRBJ2-5, with 7 bases identical to TRBD1. The germline gives CDR1 SGHDN, CDR2 FVKESK. The V and J ends lost 1 base and 7 bases, in that order; junction bases with no gene match: 6. The CDR3 length is 14 residues. The CDR3 DNA reads TGTGCCAGCAGCCAAGCCCGACAGGGTGGGACCCAGTACTTC. Amino acid sequence: CASSQARQGGTQYF.

This sequence joins TRBV6-4 and TRBJ1-5; the D gene is possibly TRBD1 (6 bases). V lost 4 bases to trimming and J lost 0 bases, with 25 bases between them. CDR1 MRHNA and CDR2 SNTAGT come from the germline V gene. CDR3 size: 20 residues. This CDR3 reads CASSGVAGASSGPSNQPQHF. As DNA, the CDR3 is TGTGCCAGCAGTGGGGTGGCAGGGGCGTCCTCTGGTCCTAGCAATCAGCCCCAGCATTTT.

The chain couples TRBV7-8 to TRBJ1-5; 9 bases agree with TRBD1. The CDR3 length is 17 residues. Germline V gives CDR1 SGHVS, CDR2 FQNEAQ. V shed 1 base and J 4 bases; nucleotides not matched to a gene: 8. In nucleotides, the CDR3 is TGTGCCAGCAGCTTAGGGCTCGGACAGGGGAGTAATCAGCCCCAGCATTTT. Translation gives CASSLGLGQGSNQPQHF.

J is TRBJ2-1 and V is TRBV6-1; D is possibly TRBD2 (5 bases). Trimming cost V 2 bases and J 0 bases, with 11 bases left between them. CDR1 and CDR2 from the germline V gene are MNHNS and SASEGT. This CDR3 is built from 16 residues. CDR3 nucleotides: TGTGCCAGCAGTGAATTGAGGGAGAGCTCCTACAATGAGCAGTTCTTC. This sequence encodes CASSELRESSYNEQFF.

The chain carries TRBV5-6 and TRBJ2-3; TRBD2 matches 9 bases. The CDR3 covers 12 residues. V shed 4 bases and J 8 bases; nucleotides not matched to a gene: 2. Germline CDR1 SGHDT, CDR2 YYEEEE. The CDR3 region has the DNA TGTGCCAGCAGCCCAGCGGGGGGTACGCAGTATTTT. Its translation is CASSPAGGTQYF. The complete variable domain, with remaining parts taken from reference TRBV5-6 and TRBJ2-3, reads DAGVTQSPTHLIKTRGQQVTLRCSPKSGHDTVSWYQQALGQGPQFIFQYYEEEERQRGNFPDRFSGHQFPNYSSELNVNALLLGDSALYLCASSPAGGTQYFGPGTRLTVL.

On this clone itself: The junction differs from germline at one of its ends, possibly a read error. The chain combines TRBV19 with TRBJ2-1; TRBD1 is a possible D gene (6 bases). The CDR3 loop spans 15 amino acids. Germline CDR1 is LNHDA and CDR2 is SQIVND (reference sequence). The CDR3 region is CASIPDSLSSNEQFF. CDR3 nucleotide sequence: TGTGCCAGTATCCCGGACAGCCTATCCTCCAATGAGCAGTTCTTC.

The genes are TRBV3-1 (or the pseudogene TRBV3-2) and TRBJ1-1; maybe TRBD1 (6 bases). V was cut by 4 bases and J by 5 bases, with 11 bases left in between. Germline V gives CDR1 LGHDT, CDR2 YNNKEL (reference sequence). The CDR3 length is 13 residues. CDR3 coding DNA: TGTGCCAGCAGCCCAGGGGAGAGGACTGAAGCTTTCTTT. It translates to CASSPGERTEAFF.

This CDR3 is CAISESYSRTGFGYTF. CDR3 in DNA: TGTGCCATCAGTGAGTCGTACTCTCGGACAGGGTTTGGCTACACCTTC. This chain joins TRBV10-3 and TRBJ1-2; 8 nucleotides agree with TRBD1. Germline V gene sequence: CDR1 ENHRY, CDR2 SYGVKD. Unmatched junction bases numbered 10, after V lost 0 bases and J lost 7 bases. There are 16 residues in the CDR3.

Points on this clone: Other DNA sequences in this sample translate to the same CDR3. V usage is TRBV13 and J usage is TRBJ2-2; unclear D gene. Trimming cost V 1 base and J 1 base, with 4 bases left between them. Germline CDR1 is PRHDT and CDR2 is FYEKMQ (reference sequence). This CDR3 contains 14 residues. CDR3 DNA: TGTGCCAGCAGCTTAGTGCGGAACACCGGGGAGCTGTTTTTT. Translated, it gives CASSLVRNTGELFF.

This clone was recorded only once. The sample holds other DNA sequences that translate to the same CDR3. The V and J genes are TRBV6-2 or TRBV6-3 and TRBJ2-7; D is ambiguous. Germline V gene sequence: CDR1 MNHEY, CDR2 SVGEGT. The CDR3 runs to 12 residues. V shed 4 bases and J shed 0 bases, with 4 bases lying between them. The CDR3 region has the DNA TGTGCCAGCAGTTTGAGCTCCTACGAGCAGTACTTC. Translation: CASSLSSYEQYF.